Detailed here is one T cell receptor beta chain. Its antigen is unidentified. As processed by the authors: A per-sample median of roughly 96,000 TCRs was observed, with counts ranging from roughly 23,224 to 700,000. TCRdb re-analysed the RACE reads in MiXCR, keeping a single row per CDR3 protein. The V and J calls here are based on TCRdb, not the publication. The data contain some 65,000 distinct CDR3 sequences, under 7.5% of them singletons. Regarding time point: healthy volunteer bleed at 6 weeks. RNA extraction used unfractionated whole blood as the source of total RNA. The record originates from a study of human T cells and chemical hapten exposure. The CDR3 contains 13 residues. Trimming removed 6 bases at V and 4 bases at J, with 16 bases between. Germline CDR1 reads DFQATT; CDR2 reads SNEGSKA (reference sequence). Regarding the study as a whole: Those TCRs sitting above 1 in 1000 frequency stayed the same with DPC sensitization.

The TCR was taken from a female donor in good health. Some clones in this sample may be carry-over from other donors' samples. The chain carries TRBV20-1 and TRBJ2-7; D not certain. Sequenced: whole blood. CDR3 amino acids: CSAQTPLIYEQYF. In DNA form, the CDR3 reads TGCAGTGCCCAGACTCCACTCATTTACGAGCAGTACTTC.